These T cell receptor beta chains were read from a single sample in a study of tumor and adjacent non-tumor tissue in lung cancer. MiXCR, run by TCRdb on the multiplex PCR reads, gives a single entry per CDR3 protein. The table has fewer than 120,000 distinct CDR3 sequences, over 75% seen once. Sequencing used lung tumor tissue. The source of these receptors is a man between 65 and 79 years old with non-small cell lung cancer. Both conserved end residues are trimmed from each CDR3. The order of the fields is J gene, V gene, CDR3 protein.

J gene: TRBJ2-5
V gene: TRBV4-2
CDR3 protein: ASSQATGTRPGETQY

J gene: TRBJ1-1
V gene: TRBV12-3/TRBV12-4
CDR3 protein: ASSISGGVNEAF

J gene: TRBJ2-7
V gene: TRBV29-1
CDR3 protein: SVVRDPVSVDEQY

J gene: TRBJ2-5
V gene: TRBV29-1
CDR3 protein: RVKPYLQTRQETQY

J gene: TRBJ1-1
V gene: TRBV12-3/TRBV12-4
CDR3 protein: ASSVWRQNTEAF

J gene: TRBJ1-2
V gene: TRBV6-5
CDR3 protein: ASSYSPRAESYT

J gene: TRBJ2-7
V gene: TRBV15
CDR3 protein: ATSRDLGFEQY

J gene: TRBJ2-3
V gene: TRBV10-1
CDR3 protein: SSESKQAADTQY

J gene: TRBJ2-5
V gene: TRBV7-9
CDR3 protein: ASSAMLAAQETQY

J gene: TRBJ1-5
V gene: TRBV10-3
CDR3 protein: VISDRGSNKPQH

J gene: TRBJ2-5
V gene: TRBV12-3/TRBV12-4
CDR3 protein: AGSSLGETQY

J gene: TRBJ1-6
V gene: TRBV12-3/TRBV12-4
CDR3 protein: ASSGTVYNSLLH

J gene: TRBJ1-2
V gene: TRBV11-2
CDR3 protein: ASSLLRKTGYT

J gene: TRBJ2-3
V gene: TRBV7-8
CDR3 protein: ASSIHDDEGPNTDTQY

J gene: TRBJ2-7
V gene: TRBV4-2
CDR3 protein: TSGQGSSVQY

J gene: TRBJ1-1
V gene: TRBV29-1
CDR3 protein: SVLDMGRDTEAF

J gene: TRBJ1-1
V gene: TRBV12-3/TRBV12-4
CDR3 protein: GSGPVILNTEAF

J gene: TRBJ1-6
V gene: TRBV12-3/TRBV12-4
CDR3 protein: ANTSGTGGYYSLLH